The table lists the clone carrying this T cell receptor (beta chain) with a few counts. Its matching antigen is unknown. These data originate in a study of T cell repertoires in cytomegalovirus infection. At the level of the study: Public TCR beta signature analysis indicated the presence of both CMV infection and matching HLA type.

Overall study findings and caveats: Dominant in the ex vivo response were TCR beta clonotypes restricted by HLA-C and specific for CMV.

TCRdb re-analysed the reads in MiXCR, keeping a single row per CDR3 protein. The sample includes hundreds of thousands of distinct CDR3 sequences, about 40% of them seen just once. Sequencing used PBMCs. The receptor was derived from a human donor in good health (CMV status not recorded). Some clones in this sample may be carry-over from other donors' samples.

The CDR3 DNA is TGTGCCAGTAAAGTCCAGGGGGCGCGGAATCAGCCCCAGCATTTT. The encoded protein is CASKVQGARNQPQHF. The genes are TRBV19 and TRBJ1-5; 8 nucleotides agree with TRBD1. The CDR3 runs to 15 residues. In germline, CDR1 is LNHDA, CDR2 SQIVND (reference sequence). V shed 7 bases, J shed 4 bases, and the junction held 9 bases outside the gene matches.